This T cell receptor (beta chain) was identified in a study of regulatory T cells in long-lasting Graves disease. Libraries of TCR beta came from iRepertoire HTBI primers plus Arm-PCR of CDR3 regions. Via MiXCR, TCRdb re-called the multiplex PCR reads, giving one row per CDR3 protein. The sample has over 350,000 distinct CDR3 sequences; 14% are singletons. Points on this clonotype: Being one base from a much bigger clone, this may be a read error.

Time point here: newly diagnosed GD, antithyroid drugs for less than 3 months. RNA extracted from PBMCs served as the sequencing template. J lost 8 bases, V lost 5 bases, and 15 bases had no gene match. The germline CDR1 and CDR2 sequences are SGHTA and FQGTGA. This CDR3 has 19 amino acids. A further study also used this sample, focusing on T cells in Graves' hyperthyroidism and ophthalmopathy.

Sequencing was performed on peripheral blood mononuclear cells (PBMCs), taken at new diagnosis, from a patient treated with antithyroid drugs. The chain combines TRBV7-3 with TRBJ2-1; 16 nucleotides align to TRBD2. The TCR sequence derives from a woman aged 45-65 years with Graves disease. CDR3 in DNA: TGTGCCAGCAGCGCCTACACCGGGACTAGCGGGAGGGCCGGGGATGAGCAGTTCTTC. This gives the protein CASSAYTGTSGRAGDEQFF. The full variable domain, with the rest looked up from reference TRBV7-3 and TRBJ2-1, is GAGVSQTPSNKVTEKGKYVELRCDPISGHTALYWYRQSLGQGPEFLIYFQGTGAADDSGLPNDRFFAVRPEGSVSTLKIQRTERGDSAVYLCASSAYTGTSGRAGDEQFFGPGTRLTVL.